What follows are 17 T cell receptor beta chains derived from one specimen sequenced in a study of OX40 agonist ivuxolimab in advanced cancers. Generated by immunoSEQ multiplex PCR, the TCRdb table keeps only in-frame clones and is missing some. The sample holds 40,000 to 50,000 clones, 87% seen once. The source was CD4+ or CD8+ T cells sorted from blood, collected in a trial of the OX40 agonist ivuxolimab. The receptors come from an adult with an advanced solid tumor such as melanoma, head and neck, liver or kidney cancer.

The chain uses TRBV18 and TRBJ2-7; 11 bases line up with TRBD1. The germline V gene has CDR1 KGHSH and CDR2 LQKENI. The CDR3 spans 15 residues. Losses at the gene ends were 1 base for V and 3 bases for J; bases not matched to a gene: 2. The CDR3 sequence: CASSPRGTGGYEQYF. CDR3 in DNA: TGTGCCAGCTCACCACGGGGGACAGGGGGCTACGAGCAGTACTTC.

This clone is a singleton in its sample. This sample also contains other DNA sequences that code for the same CDR3. The gene calls are TRBV5-6 and TRBJ2-2, with TRBD1 matching over 10 bases. After removal of 7 bases from V and 5 bases from J, the junction contained 2 bases not matched to a gene. There are 13 residues in the CDR3. Germline-derived CDR1 and CDR2 are SGHDT and YYEEEE. The CDR3 region has the DNA TGTGCCAGCGACAGGGGGCGGACCGGGGAGCTGTTTTTT. This gives the protein CASDRGRTGELFF.

The V call is TRBV30, the J call TRBJ1-2, with a possible D match to TRBD1 (5 bases). The V and J ends lost 3 bases and 3 bases respectively, with 14 bases between them. Germline V gene sequence: CDR1 GTSNPN, CDR2 SVGIG (reference sequence). The CDR3 has 14 residues. Here the CDR3 reads CAWSEGRSDYGYTF. As DNA, the CDR3 is TGTGCCTGGAGCGAGGGACGCAGTGACTATGGCTACACCTTC. Using reference TRBV30 and TRBJ1-2 for the parts outside the CDR3, the full variable domain is SQTIHQWPATLVQPVGSPLSLECTVEGTSNPNLYWYRQAAGRGLQLLFYSVGIGQISSEVPQNLSASRPQDRQFILSSKKLLLSDSGFYLCAWSEGRSDYGYTFGSGTRLTVV.

The V call is TRBV9, the J call TRBJ1-2, with 9 bases matching TRBD1. The CDR3 totals 15 residues. The germline CDR1 and CDR2 sequences are SGDLS and YYNGEE. Unmatched junction bases numbered 5, after V lost 2 bases and J lost 3 bases. The CDR3, as DNA: TGTGCCAGCAGCGTGGGGGGACAGGGCGACTATGGCTACACCTTC. Translating gives CASSVGGQGDYGYTF.

The chain links TRBV15 to TRBJ2-7; 7 bases agree with TRBD2. CDR1 LNHNV and CDR2 YYDKDF come from the germline V gene (reference sequence). V lost 4 bases to trimming and J lost 3 bases; unmatched junction nucleotides: 6. This CDR3 has 14 residues. The DNA for the CDR3 is TGTGCCACCAGCACCCGTGCGGGAGTCTACGAGCAGTACTTC. It encodes CATSTRAGVYEQYF.

The V gene is TRBV11-3, the J gene TRBJ2-5; D assignment may be TRBD1 or TRBD2 (6 bases each). V lost 1 base and J lost 4, with 13 bases in between. Germline CDR1 and CDR2: SGHNT and YENEEA. The CDR3 loop spans 15 amino acids. Here the CDR3 reads CASSLGTGGGETQYF. CDR3 nucleotide sequence: TGTGCCAGCAGCTTAGGCACAGGAGGGGGAGAGACCCAGTACTTC.

V usage is TRBV5-4 and J usage is TRBJ2-7, with 7 bases that match TRBD2. CDR1 is SGHNT, CDR2 YYREEE, per germline (reference sequence). With 2 bases clipped from V and 3 bases from J, the junction kept 5 bases outside the gene matches. The CDR3 extends over 14 amino acids. The CDR3 sequence: CASSFRAGDYEQYF. CDR3 nucleotides: TGTGCCAGCAGCTTTCGGGCGGGGGACTACGAGCAGTACTTC. The variable domain in full, with the rest retrieved from reference TRBV5-4 and TRBJ2-7, is ETGVTQSPTHLIKTRGQQVTLRCSSQSGHNTVSWYQQALGQGPQFIFQYYREEENGRGNFPPRFSGLQFPNYSSELNVNALELDDSALYLCASSFRAGDYEQYFGPGTRLTVT.

V gene TRBV5-4 combines with J gene TRBJ1-2, with a tentative D call TRBD1 (6 bases). Germline values: CDR1 SGHNT, CDR2 YYREEE (reference sequence). Trimming took off 1 base at V and 1 base at J, with 8 bases between the two ends. CDR3 length equals 14 residues. The CDR3, as DNA: TGTGCCAGCAGCTTGATAGGGGGTAACTATGGCTACACCTTC. This gives the protein CASSLIGGNYGYTF. The whole variable domain, remainder taken from reference TRBV5-4 and TRBJ1-2, is ETGVTQSPTHLIKTRGQQVTLRCSSQSGHNTVSWYQQALGQGPQFIFQYYREEENGRGNFPPRFSGLQFPNYSSELNVNALELDDSALYLCASSLIGGNYGYTFGSGTRLTVV.

This rearrangement joins TRBV7-6 to TRBJ2-3; tentatively, D is TRBD2 (6 bases). CDR3 length: 16 residues. Trimming shortened V by 5 bases and J by 0 bases, and 15 bases separated the two germline ends. The germline V gene encodes CDR1 SGHVS and CDR2 FNYEAQ. CDR3 amino acids: CASSKDGRTSTDTQYF. The CDR3, as DNA: TGTGCCAGCAGCAAAGACGGGAGAACTAGCACAGATACGCAGTATTTT.

V is TRBV2 and J is TRBJ1-4, with 8 bases matching TRBD1. Germline CDR1 is SNHLY and CDR2 is FYNNEI. J gave up 6 bases and V 3 bases, and 6 bases lay outside the gene matches. The CDR3 length is 15 residues. The DNA for the CDR3 is TGTGCCAGCAGTGAGGGGAGACAGGGGTATGAAAAACTGTTTTTT. Translating it yields CASSEGRQGYEKLFF.

The CDR3 nucleotides read TGTGCCAGCAGCTTAAGGCACTACGAGCAGTACTTC. Protein: CASSLRHYEQYF. The gene calls are TRBV7-2 and TRBJ2-7; D unresolved. Trimming pared 2 bases from V and 3 bases from J, leaving 5 bases between. Germline assignment: CDR1 SGHTA and CDR2 FQGNSA. CDR3 size: 12 residues.

The genes are TRBV5-4 and TRBJ2-2; 7 bases are shared with TRBD1. This CDR3 region has 16 residues. Losses at the gene ends were 0 bases for V and 6 bases for J; bases not matched to a gene: 8. Germline loops: CDR1 SGHNT, CDR2 YYREEE (reference sequence). The CDR3 coding sequence is TGTGCCAGCAGCTTGGGCTTCGACAGGGAAGCCGGGGAGCTGTTTTTT. It is translated as CASSLGFDREAGELFF.

J is TRBJ1-2 and V is TRBV28; 8 nucleotides line up with TRBD1. J gave up 6 bases and V 3 bases, and 3 bases lay outside the gene matches. The V gene's germline CDR1 is MDHEN and CDR2 SYDVKM. The CDR3 covers 13 residues. As DNA, the CDR3 is TGTGCCAGCAGTTTCGGACAGGGTGATGGCTACACCTTC. Amino acids: CASSFGQGDGYTF.

The chain combines TRBV4-1 with TRBJ2-7, with D possibly being TRBD1 (7 bases). Germline V gives CDR1 MGHRA, CDR2 YSYEKL. With 0 bases removed from V and 1 base from J, the gap between germline ends came to 10 bases. The CDR3 runs to 15 residues. CDR3 in DNA: TGCGCCAGCAGCCAAGAGGAGGGACAGTCCTACGAGCAGTACTTC. This sequence encodes CASSQEEGQSYEQYF.

This chain connects TRBV30 to TRBJ2-7, with D tentatively TRBD2 (5 bases). Germline loops: CDR1 GTSNPN, CDR2 SVGIG (reference sequence). The V end was cut by 0 bases, the J end by 6 bases, with 12 bases between. The length of the CDR3 is 13 residues. The CDR3: CAWSVTTGSEQYF. The CDR3 bases are TGTGCCTGGAGTGTAACCACTGGGAGCGAGCAGTACTTC.

The J gene is TRBJ2-7, the V gene TRBV13; 11 bases are shared with TRBD2. CDR3 length: 16 amino acids. The V segment lost 0 bases and the J segment 7 bases; nucleotides outside the gene matches: 8. Germline loops: CDR1 PRHDT, CDR2 FYEKMQ (reference sequence). CDR3 DNA: TGTGCCAGCAGCTTAGGATTAGCGGGGGGGGGCCTGGAGCAGTACTTC. Its translation is CASSLGLAGGGLEQYF.

This clone was picked up a small number of times. This chain joins TRBV11-2 and TRBJ2-7, with D maybe TRBD2 (6 bases). The germline V and J ends were trimmed by 5 bases and 2 bases, with 16 bases remaining between them. CDR1 is SGHAT, CDR2 FQNNGV, per germline. CDR3 length equals 15 residues. The CDR3 DNA sequence: TGTGCCAGCAGCCGGTCCCGGGGGATCCCCTACGAGCAGTACTTC. Encoded protein: CASSRSRGIPYEQYF.